This TCR beta chain was observed in a study of cytomegalovirus exposure and HLA in healthy donors. Looking at the study overall: Of some 410 genotyped donors, around 86% grouped in the Caucasian-associated ancestry cluster.

This clone has more than one count but fewer than ten. This PCR relied on a set of 60 Vbeta primers and 13 Jbeta primers. Produced via immunoSEQ multiplex PCR; TCRdb's table is partial and in-frame only. The data show under 110,000 clones, under 80% seen once. Donors likely had unrecorded immune exposures despite being nominally healthy when sampled. This CDR3 contains 15 residues. Germline lookup yields CDR1 MNHEY and CDR2 SVGAGI. V was pared by 6 bases and J by 2 bases, with 17 bases between. This sequence was found in a man aged 35 to 55 in good health and CMV-seronegative. The chain uses TRBV6-5 and TRBJ2-7, with D possibly being TRBD1 (6 bases). The specimen sequenced was PBMCs. The CDR3 region has the DNA TGTGCCAGCAGCCCCTCTGGGGGCGCCGCCTACGAGCAGTACGTC. Protein product: CASSPSGGAAYEQYV.